A single sample is the source of the 32 T cell receptor beta chains below, sequenced in a study of immune evolution from preneoplasia to lung adenocarcinoma. Sequenced by immunoSEQ multiplex PCR; TCRdb stores in-frame clones only, minus some. Among 6,500 to 10,000 clones listed, roughly 80% were seen once. Sequenced: FFPE invasive lung adenocarcinoma tissue. Every receptor here comes from a person aged 50-75 years with lung adenocarcinoma.

The rearrangement links TRBV19 to TRBJ1-4; possibly TRBD1 for D (5 bases). CDR3 length: 14 amino acids. V was shortened by 6 bases and J by 8 bases, with 16 bases between the two germline ends. The germline CDR1 and CDR2 sequences are LNHDA and SQIVND (reference sequence). The CDR3, as DNA: TGTGCCAGTAGAAACCGGGACGGTGGCGAAAAACTGTTTTTT. Its translation is CASRNRDGGEKLFF.

This chain links TRBV28 with TRBJ1-2; no definite D call. CDR3 length equals 14 residues. In germline, CDR1 is MDHEN, CDR2 SYDVKM. Trimming left V 1 base short and J 2 bases short, with 8 bases between. The CDR3: CASSLSGQNYGYTF. For the CDR3, the DNA is TGTGCCAGCAGTTTATCGGGCCAGAACTATGGCTACACCTTC.

J is TRBJ1-3 and V is TRBV28; 7 nucleotides line up with TRBD1. The V gene end was trimmed by 7 bases and the J gene end by 4 bases; junction bases not matched to a gene: 10. Germline V gene lookup returns CDR1 MDHEN and CDR2 SYDVKM. The CDR3 runs to 15 residues. The CDR3 nucleotides are TGTGCCAGCAATCACAGGGGACTTTCGGGAAACACCATATATTTT. Amino acids: CASNHRGLSGNTIYF.

This clone was picked up one time. The rearrangement joins TRBV20-1 to TRBJ2-2; D unclear. The germline V and J ends were trimmed by 3 bases and 7 bases, with 6 bases remaining between them. Germline V lookup: CDR1 DFQATT, CDR2 SNEGSKA (reference sequence). There are 11 residues in the CDR3. The CDR3 nucleotides are TGCAGTGCTAGGGGGTACGGGGAGCTGTTTTTT. It is translated as CSARGYGELFF.

The chain joins TRBV30 to TRBJ2-7, with 7 positions matching TRBD1. Looked up from germline, CDR1 is GTSNPN and CDR2 is SVGIG (reference sequence). V shed 2 bases, J shed 7 bases, and the junction held 8 bases outside the gene matches. The CDR3 sequence is 13 residues long. CDR3 DNA: TGTGCCTGGAGTCCGGACAGGCAAAGGGAGCAGTACTTC. This gives the protein CAWSPDRQREQYF.

The chain recombines TRBV18 with TRBJ2-7; the match to TRBD1 covers 7 bases. J was trimmed by 0 bases and V by 5 bases; bases with no gene match: 10. Germline CDR1 is KGHSH and CDR2 is LQKENI. This CDR3 contains 16 residues. The CDR3 loop is CASSITGTATSYEQYF. The CDR3 DNA sequence: TGTGCCAGCTCAATCACCGGGACAGCGACCTCCTACGAGCAGTACTTC.

This chain connects TRBV28 to TRBJ1-2; D unclear. The V end was cut by 6 bases, the J end by 2 bases, with 10 bases between. The CDR3 sequence is 13 residues long. CDR1 is MDHEN, CDR2 SYDVKM, per germline. CDR3 bases: TGTGCCAGCAGGTCTGACTACAACTATGGCTACACCTTC. Protein product: CASRSDYNYGYTF.

This clone was detected only a few times. This chain joins TRBV7-9 and TRBJ2-2; 9 nucleotides agree with TRBD2. Looked up from germline, CDR1 is SEHNR and CDR2 is FQNEAQ (reference sequence). After removal of 6 bases from V and 6 bases from J, the junction contained 5 bases not matched to a gene. The CDR3 sequence is 14 residues long. For the CDR3, the DNA is TGTGCCAGCAGGATAGCGGGAGCGGCCGGGGAGCTGTTTTTT. This gives the protein CASRIAGAAGELFF.

The chain uses TRBV7-9 and TRBJ1-2; 10 bases are a match to TRBD1. The CDR3 loop spans 17 amino acids. V was pared by 4 bases and J by 5 bases, with 13 bases of the junction left unmatched. Germline V gene lookup returns CDR1 SEHNR and CDR2 FQNEAQ (reference sequence). CDR3 nucleotides: TGTGCCAGCAGCTCCGATGACGGGACAGGGGCTCGGTATGGCTACACCTTC. The encoded protein is CASSSDDGTGARYGYTF.

The CDR3 is CASSLRGTGIGTDTQYF. CDR3 DNA: TGCGCCAGCAGCTTGCGGGGCACAGGGATCGGCACAGATACGCAGTATTTT. V and J are TRBV5-1 and TRBJ2-3; D perhaps matches TRBD1 (6 bases). Germline V gives CDR1 SGHRS, CDR2 YFSETQ. The CDR3 length is 17 residues. V was clipped by 1 base and J by 1 base, with 16 bases between them.

The chain couples TRBV7-9 to TRBJ2-4, with D unresolved. V was shortened by 2 bases and J by 7 bases, with 12 bases between the two germline ends. This CDR3 has 14 residues. Germline-derived CDR1 and CDR2 are SEHNR and FQNEAQ (reference sequence). CDR3 region: CASSLSGVLNIQYF. Written as DNA, the CDR3 is TGTGCCAGCAGCTTAAGTGGGGTCTTGAACATTCAGTACTTC.

The chain carries TRBV30 and TRBJ2-2; 7 positions match TRBD2. The V gene end was trimmed by 2 bases and the J gene end by 3 bases; junction bases not matched to a gene: 3. This CDR3 is built from 14 residues. Germline V gives CDR1 GTSNPN, CDR2 SVGIG (reference sequence). CDR3 nucleotides: TGTGCCTGGAGTAAGACTAGCTACACCGGGGAGCTGTTTTTT. Residues: CAWSKTSYTGELFF. The full variable domain, its missing parts supplied by reference TRBV30 and TRBJ2-2, is SQTIHQWPATLVQPVGSPLSLECTVEGTSNPNLYWYRQAAGRGLQLLFYSVGIGQISSEVPQNLSASRPQDRQFILSSKKLLLSDSGFYLCAWSKTSYTGELFFGEGSRLTVL.

The genes are TRBV6-1 and TRBJ2-7; D may be TRBD1 or TRBD2 (5 bases each). Trimming stripped 6 bases from V and 1 base from J, with 13 bases between. Germline CDR1 and CDR2: MNHNS and SASEGT. CDR3 size: 14 residues. The CDR3 here is CASSPLWGSYEQYF. CDR3 DNA sequence: TGTGCCAGCAGCCCGCTTTGGGGGTCCTACGAGCAGTACTTC.

This clone was counted a single time. The V and J genes are TRBV18 and TRBJ2-2; weak D call: TRBD2 (5 bases). Deletions cut 3 bases from V and 8 bases from J, with 10 bases between. There are 13 residues in the CDR3. Germline CDR1 and CDR2: KGHSH and LQKENI. The DNA of the CDR3 is TGTGCCAGCTCACCTCCTAGGACTGGGGAGCTGTTTTTT. This sequence encodes CASSPPRTGELFF.

The chain recombines TRBV11-2 with TRBJ2-5, with TRBD1 matching 7 bases. The DNA end is a closer match to TRBJ2-7, so the J assignment may be wrong. The CDR3 totals 15 residues. From germline, CDR1 is SGHAT and CDR2 FQNNGV. CDR3 DNA: TGTGCCAGCAGCTTTGACAGGGCCCCCACCTACGAGCAGTACTTC. Amino acid sequence: CASSFDRAPTYEQYF.

The rearrangement uses TRBV7-6 and TRBJ1-4; D perhaps matches TRBD1 (6 bases). This CDR3 has 19 residues. The germline gives CDR1 SGHVS, CDR2 FNYEAQ. V dropped 0 bases and J dropped 0 bases, with 17 bases sitting between them. DNA of the CDR3: TGTGCCAGCAGCTTAGCGCTGGGGGGGACAACCTCAACTAATGAAAAACTGTTTTTT. Protein: CASSLALGGTTSTNEKLFF.

V usage is TRBV4-1 and J usage is TRBJ2-1; D is possibly TRBD1 (6 bases). Germline V gives CDR1 MGHRA, CDR2 YSYEKL. The V end lost 4 bases, the J end lost 4 bases, and 11 bases lay between the germline ends. The CDR3 is 14 amino acids. Written as DNA, the CDR3 is TGCGCCAGCAGCCTAACACAGGGATACAATGAGCAGTTCTTC. Translated: CASSLTQGYNEQFF.

The J gene is TRBJ1-1, the V gene TRBV11-3, with 7 nucleotides matching TRBD1. Trimming removed 5 bases from V and 7 bases from J; junction bases left unmatched: 4. This CDR3 region has 12 residues. Germline lookup yields CDR1 SGHNT and CDR2 YENEEA. CDR3 residues: CASSERTGEAFF. The DNA of the CDR3 is TGTGCCAGCAGCGAGCGGACAGGTGAAGCTTTCTTT.

This sequence joins TRBV28 and TRBJ2-5; D is possibly TRBD2 (7 bases). CDR3 size: 15 residues. Germline V CDR1 and CDR2: MDHEN, SYDVKM. V lost 3 bases and J lost 4, with 15 bases in between. This chain's CDR3 is CASSLGAGVPETQYF. In DNA, the CDR3 is TGTGCCAGCAGTTTGGGGGCGGGAGTTCCAGAGACCCAGTACTTC.

CDR3 bases: TGTGCCAGCAGCTTAGGTTCGGGGTCCTACTACGAGCAGTACTTC. Protein: CASSLGSGSYYEQYF. V is TRBV11-2 and J is TRBJ2-7; TRBD2 might be the D (5 bases). V lost 1 base, J lost 3 bases, and 13 bases lay in between. Per germline, CDR1 SGHAT and CDR2 FQNNGV. CDR3 length equals 15 residues.

In DNA form, the CDR3 reads TGTGCCAGCAGTCAAAGGGCCCTCTACGAGCAGTACTTC. Residues: CASSQRALYEQYF. The chain recombines TRBV28 with TRBJ2-7, with D unclear. CDR1 MDHEN and CDR2 SYDVKM come from the germline V gene. The germline V and J ends were trimmed by 5 bases and 3 bases, with 11 bases remaining between them. CDR3 size: 13 residues. The entire variable domain, with the rest obtained from reference TRBV28 and TRBJ2-7, is as follows: DVKVTQSSRYLVKRTGEKVFLECVQDMDHENMFWYRQDPGLGLRLIYFSYDVKMKEKGDIPEGYSVSREKKERFSLILESASTNQTSMYLCASSQRALYEQYFGPGTRLTVT.

The chain's CDR3 is CASRRASQGTEAFF. CDR3 in DNA: TGTGCCAGCAGGCGGGCTTCCCAAGGGACTGAAGCTTTCTTT. J is TRBJ1-1 and V is TRBV6-1, with D hard to call. V dropped 6 bases and J dropped 5 bases, with 16 bases sitting between them. Germline-derived CDR1 and CDR2 are MNHNS and SASEGT. The CDR3 loop spans 14 amino acids.

This clone was picked up a small number of times. The genes are TRBV4-1 and TRBJ2-5; TRBD2 agrees at 9 bases. Germline V gene sequence: CDR1 MGHRA, CDR2 YSYEKL. V lost 0 bases and J lost 6; bases outside the gene matches: 8. The CDR3 contains 16 residues. In DNA form, the CDR3 reads TGCGCCAGCAGCCAAGAGGTTGGGACTAGCACACAGACCCAGTACTTC. Protein: CASSQEVGTSTQTQYF.

This rearrangement joins TRBV15 to TRBJ2-7, with D possibly being TRBD1 (5 bases). The CDR3 is made up of 17 amino acids. Germline V gene data show CDR1 as LNHNV and CDR2 as YYDKDF (reference sequence). The germline V and J ends were trimmed by 0 bases and 4 bases, with 19 bases remaining between them. CDR3 DNA: TGTGCCACCAGCAGAGATCCCCGTCGTGTTGGGGCGTACGAGCAGTACTTC. Protein: CATSRDPRRVGAYEQYF.

This chain uses TRBV20-1 with TRBJ2-1; D call uncertain. Per germline, CDR1 DFQATT and CDR2 SNEGSKA (reference sequence). The CDR3 has 11 residues. Trimming cost V 7 bases and J 9 bases, with 13 bases left between them. As DNA, the CDR3 is TGCAGTGGTAAACGCTCGGGTGAGCAGTTCTTC. This gives the protein CSGKRSGEQFF.

This chain uses TRBV7-6 with TRBJ2-3, with TRBD2 matching 9 bases. The CDR3 has 15 amino acids. The V gene end was trimmed by 5 bases and the J gene end by 4 bases; junction bases not matched to a gene: 7. The germline V gene encodes CDR1 SGHVS and CDR2 FNYEAQ. The CDR3 sequence is CASSPRAGGADTQYF. CDR3 DNA: TGTGCCAGCAGCCCACGGGCGGGAGGGGCAGATACGCAGTATTTT.

The chain links TRBV11-3 to TRBJ2-7; 8 positions agree with TRBD2. The CDR3 is made up of 14 amino acids. Germline CDR1 reads SGHNT; CDR2 reads YENEEA. V lost 5 bases, J lost 3 bases, and 6 bases stayed unmatched. The CDR3 here is CASSLSGGNYEQYF. The DNA of the CDR3 is TGTGCCAGCAGCCTTTCGGGAGGGAACTACGAGCAGTACTTC.

V and J are TRBV14 and TRBJ2-7; D not certain. The V gene lost 1 base and the J gene lost 7 bases, with 5 bases spanning the gap. Per the germline V gene, CDR1 is SGHDN and CDR2 is FVKESK. This CDR3 contains 11 residues. CDR3 amino acids: CASSQGGEQYF. The CDR3, as DNA: TGTGCCAGCAGCCAAGGGGGTGAGCAGTACTTC.

V usage is TRBV6-6 and J usage is TRBJ2-4; 7 positions agree with TRBD2. The CDR3 is 16 amino acids. After removal of 4 bases from V and 1 base from J, the junction contained 7 bases not matched to a gene. CDR1 is MNHNY, CDR2 SVGAGI, per germline (reference sequence). The CDR3 is CASSLGGSAAKNIQYF. The CDR3 coding sequence is TGTGCCAGCAGTTTGGGGGGGAGTGCGGCCAAAAACATTCAGTACTTC.

The sample holds a few counts of this clone. V gene TRBV29-1 combines with J gene TRBJ1-1; D is unresolved. The CDR3 is 12 residues long. The germline CDR1 and CDR2 sequences are SQVTM and ANQGSEA. Deletions cut 4 bases from V and 1 base from J, with 7 bases between. CDR3 region: CSVGVPNTEAFF. CDR3 nucleotides: TGCAGCGTTGGAGTTCCGAACACTGAAGCTTTCTTT.

CDR3 DNA: TGTGCTACCGGGACAGGGAACACCGGGGAGCTGTTTTTT. It is translated as CATGTGNTGELFF. The chain links TRBV28 to TRBJ2-2; TRBD1 agrees at 8 bases. This CDR3 contains 13 residues. Looked up from germline, CDR1 is MDHEN and CDR2 is SYDVKM.

This clone was recorded once. The rearrangement links TRBV21-1 to TRBJ1-4; the D call in the table, TRBD1, was not verified against the DNA. TRBV21-1 is a documented pseudogene. The CDR3 contains 14 residues. CDR3 residues: CASSKDRDNEKLFF. The CDR3 nucleotides read TGTGCCAGCAGCAAAGACAGGGATAATGAAAAACTGTTTTTT.